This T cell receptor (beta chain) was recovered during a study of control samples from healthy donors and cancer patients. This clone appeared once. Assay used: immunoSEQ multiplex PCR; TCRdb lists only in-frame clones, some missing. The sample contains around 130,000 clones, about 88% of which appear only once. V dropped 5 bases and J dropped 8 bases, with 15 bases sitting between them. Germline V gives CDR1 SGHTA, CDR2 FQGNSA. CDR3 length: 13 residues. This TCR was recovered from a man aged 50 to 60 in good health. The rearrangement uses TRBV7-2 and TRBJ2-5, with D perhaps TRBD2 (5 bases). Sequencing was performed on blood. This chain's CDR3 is CASSTAPEGTQYF. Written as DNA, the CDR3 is TGTGCCAGCAGCACCGCACCCGAGGGAACCCAGTACTTC.